This T cell receptor (beta chain) is drawn from a study of vaccination effects on CD4 cells after COVID-19 (dated 2022 in TCRdb). General notes on the study: Post-vaccine samples across the study were collected a median of 72 days after the second dose, with a range of 14 to 241. SARS-CoV-2 spike-specific CD4+ TCR repertoires from before and after mRNA vaccination were compared in COVID-19 convalescent patients and in infection-naive vaccine recipients. Altogether, approximately 10 COVID-19 convalescent patients and 4 SARS-CoV-2-naive healthy vaccine recipients made up the full study. Cultures from other donors in the study were sequenced using the Oncomine TCR Beta short-read assay on an Illumina iSeq 100. Here is what the overall study found, with its caveats: Only a small number of convalescent patients were included, and no early post-infection timepoints were available, which limited the study. Among healthy vaccine recipients, nearly all vaccine-induced clones were SARS-CoV-2 mono-reactive, and just 1 of 255 was cross-reactive with common cold coronaviruses. Clones induced by infection and clones induced by vaccination both contracted markedly at late timepoints after vaccination, which fits with T cell responses waning over time.

The method was the immunoSEQ multiplex PCR assay. DNA from the CD4+ T cells that had been cultured and isolated underwent TCR beta CDR3 sequencing. As for the original processing: Non-productive TCR sequences were removed and reads were trimmed to the CDR3 region, keeping CDR3s of at least 7 amino acids. Antigen-specific clonotypes were identified using the MANAFEST web app by comparison of expansion in peptide wells against reference cultures. To count as positive, a clone had to show expansion at FDR<0.05 compared with the reference and with all other wells, an odds ratio above 5, and a frequency above 0.1% in two replicate wells. A clonotype was called cross-reactive if it was significantly expanded both in SARS-CoV-2 spike wells and in at least one common cold coronavirus spike condition. CDR3 similarity was assessed by Levenshtein distance using the stringdist R package, and unrooted trees were constructed with ape in R 3.6.1. TCRdb carries this immuneACCESS record with in-frame sequences only. Its versions omit some clonotypes, under half of them owing to an unresolved V gene in the studies checked, with the rest unexplained. V and J calls and clone size are given by that table; D and trimming were obtained from the DNA. The sample contains around 16,000 clones, about 75% of them found a single time. 15% to 20% of the sample belongs to the ten largest clones.

From cysteine to phenylalanine, the CDR3 is 14 amino acids long. The only DNA kept is the CDR3, 42 bases in frame from the first base. The V end loses 3 bases and the J end loses 6 bases, and a stretch of 12 bases separates them. The germline V gene (reference sequence) provides CDR1 SGHNT and CDR2 YYREEE. Concerning this clone: Its antigen is currently not known. No per-base quality is available; no much larger clone lies one base away.

In the ViraFEST assay, PBMC were stimulated with viral peptide pools, and TCR sequencing was then used to find antigen-specific CD4+ T cell clonotypes based on their expansion. After around 10 days of culture, CD4+ T cells were isolated with the EasySep CD4+ T cell isolation kit. Two doses of either the BNT162b2 or the mRNA-1273 mRNA SARS-CoV-2 vaccine were administered to participants. Healthy vaccine recipients had no prior SARS-CoV-2 infection, confirmed by negative nucleocapsid antibodies before and after vaccination. Each well held around 2 million PBMC cultured in IMDM containing roughly 5% human AB serum, 8.5 to 10 IU/ml IL-2 and gentamicin, along with around 11 ug/ml peptides. Half of the culture medium was replaced with fresh IL-2-containing medium on days 3 and 7. Unless noted otherwise, every peptide stimulation condition was cultured in triplicate wells. Using Ficoll-Paque Plus gradient centrifugation, PBMC were separated from whole blood and then either used fresh or cryopreserved at -140C. The overlapping peptide pools covered the spike proteins of SARS-CoV-2 as well as those of the common cold coronaviruses HCoV-NL63, HCoV-OC43 and HCoV-229E. The QIAamp micro DNA kit was used to extract genomic DNA from the cultured CD4+ T cells.

This clonotype was sampled from a human donor who received a COVID-19 vaccine. Material: CD4+ T cells from PBMCs cultured with HCoV-NL63 spike peptides, obtained after COVID-19 vaccination. Explained via the paper, the cell subset or site label denotes: HCoV-NL63 spike overlapping peptide pool stimulation. The receptor chain draws on TRBV5-4 and TRBJ2-2; the D gene assignment is ambiguous. The DNA is as follows: TGTGCCAGCAGCTCCCGGAAAGGGTCCGGGGAGCTGTTTTTT. Translated, this is CASSSRKGSGELFF.